This paragraph covers one TCR beta chain sequence. This clone was seen just once. Its cognate antigen has yet to be identified. No base quality information exists; no much larger clone differs at one position. V lost 10 bases and J lost 5 bases, and the count of bases not matched to a germline gene is 10. From cysteine to phenylalanine, the CDR3 is 14 amino acids long. Only the CDR3 DNA stays, 42 bases, in frame from base 1. CDR1 and CDR2 (LNHDA, SQIVND) derive from the germline V gene (reference sequence). The data derive from a study of T cells in localized non-small cell lung cancer (dated by TCRdb to about 2020). In the study overall: The study analyzed T cell repertoires of 200 to 250 early-stage NSCLC patients, comparing tumors and uninvolved tumor-adjacent lungs. The mean age of the NSCLC patients was 50 to 85 years, with fewer than 150 men and approximately 100 women. All 220 or so NSCLC patients in the cohort were treatment-naive and had localized lung tumors that were resected. The full study reports these points: Because multi-region tumor sequencing was not done, intratumor heterogeneity could not be ruled out. A median of approximately 50 of the top 100 tumor clones turned up in the paired uninvolved adjacent lung, and approximately 30 of those clones also ranked among the top 100 of that same adjacent lung. Uninvolved tumor-adjacent lung showed the highest T cell clonality, higher than tumor, which suggests more focused antigenic responses in the uninvolved tumor-adjacent lung. Higher blood T cell density associated with longer overall survival, while higher adjacent-lung clonality associated with shorter survival. Because the study design was exploratory, TCR variables were selected using unadjusted p-values without false-discovery rate correction.

At diagnosis, peripheral blood, uninvolved tumor-adjacent lung and tumor were collected and stored as a combination of fresh-frozen and FFPE material. For TCR repertoire profiling, the blood samples were analyzed as peripheral blood mononuclear cells. TCR beta CDR3 regions were sequenced from DNA using the immunoSEQ Assay. In the authors' own workflow: To compute T cell density, TCR beta template counts were normalized to usable DNA, which was estimated by amplifying housekeeping genes. Using the preseqR package, richness was estimated by extrapolating to 120,000 templates for tissue samples and 400,000 templates for PBMC samples. Clonality was taken to be one minus Pielou's evenness. To identify tissue-enriched TCRs, differential abundance testing was run on productive amino-acid clonotypes with a minimum total count of 5 and an alpha of 0.1. The Jaccard Index and the Morisita Overlap Index were used to measure repertoire overlap between compartments. GLIPH clustered TCR beta CDR3s with public tetramer-defined viral CDR3s; viral motifs required at least three viral sequences plus V-gene enrichment. This immuneACCESS table, as held by TCRdb, lists in-frame sequences with V and J called but not all clones. Of the missing ones, under half trace to an unresolved V gene in checked studies; the others have no known cause. For V, J and clone size, that table is used; D and trimming come from the DNA. In all, the sample holds 26,000 or so clones, and 88% of those were seen once. The ten largest clones represent roughly 13% of the sample.

The TCR was taken from a female donor older than 55 with stage II squamous cell lung carcinoma. Source: peripheral blood, taken before any cancer treatment. The chain is assembled from TRBV19 and TRBJ2-1; 8 nucleotides in the junction match TRBD2. The DNA sequence reads TGTGCCACTGCTGGACTAGCCAACCACAATGAGCAGTTCTTC. Translated, this is CATAGLANHNEQFF.